This T cell receptor (beta chain) was documented in a study of metastatic and nonmetastatic thyroid tumors (dated by TCRdb to the early 2020s). The study in broad terms: The researchers compared repertoires between peripheral blood samples and tumor or nodule tissue samples from patients with malignant or benign thyroid disease.

No treatment had been received by any patient before thyroid surgery. Using T-cell receptor beta sequencing, the researchers looked back retrospectively at clinical samples from patients, gathered between the early 2010s and the late 2010s. Points the paper makes about the study in general: In both blood and tumor samples, TCR beta diversity was reported to be significantly higher in malignant tumors than in benign nodules.

This clone has a handful of counts. Its binding antigen is unknown. At one boundary the junction diverges from the germline segment, which might be a read error. The CDR3 holds 15 amino acids from the cysteine to the phenylalanine. The CDR3 DNA has 45 bases and is translated from base 1. CDR1 is given as SGDLS and CDR2 as YYNGEE, both from the germline V gene. The method behind the library was PCR. The run used an Illumina HiSeq 4000. The TCR beta-chain CDR3 region of each patient was profiled by high-throughput sequencing. On the authors' methods: CDR3 differences across clinicopathological groups were used to build a classifier for discriminating distant-metastatic papillary thyroid cancer patients. The Shannon index was used to assess repertoire diversity, and the Morisita-Horn index was used to assess tumor-blood repertoire similarity. TCRdb reworked the public reads: Q25 trimming with fastp, MiXCR clone assembly, productive beta chains retained. TCRdb assigned the V and J calls; the authors' analysis was not used. The sample table shows 45,000 to 65,000 clones, and roughly 15% are seen once. The top ten clones comprise 2.5% to 3% of the sample.

This TCR derives from a female donor with papillary thyroid cancer or a benign thyroid nodule (not recorded which). Some clones in this sample may be carry-over from other donors' samples. The sample was blood. This receptor chain uses TRBV9 and TRBJ2-6; the D gene is possibly TRBD2, with 6 bases matching. The nucleotides read TGTGCCAGCAGCCTTGGAGGGTCTGGGTCCAACGTCCTGACTTTC. It encodes CASSLGGSGSNVLTF. With the portions outside the CDR3 filled from the reference TRBV9 and TRBJ2-6 genes, the complete variable region becomes DSGVTQTPKHLITATGQRVTLRCSPRSGDLSVYWYQQSLDQGLQFLIQYYNGEERAKGNILERFSAQQFPDLHSELNLSSLELGDSALYFCASSLGGSGSNVLTFGAGSRLTVL.